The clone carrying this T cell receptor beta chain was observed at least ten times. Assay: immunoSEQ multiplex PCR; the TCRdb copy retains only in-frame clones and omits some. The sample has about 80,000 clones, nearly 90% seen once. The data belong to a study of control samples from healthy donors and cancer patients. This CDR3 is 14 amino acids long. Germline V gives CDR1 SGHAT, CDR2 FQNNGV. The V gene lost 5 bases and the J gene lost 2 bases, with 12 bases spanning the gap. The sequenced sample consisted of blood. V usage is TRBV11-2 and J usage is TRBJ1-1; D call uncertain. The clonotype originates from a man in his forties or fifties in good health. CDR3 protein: CASSVYQANTEAFF. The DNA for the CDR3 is TGTGCCAGCAGCGTATATCAGGCCAACACTGAAGCTTTCTTT.